The source of this T cell receptor beta chain is a study of blood T cell repertoires in COVID-19. Background on the study: There were acute and convalescent COVID-19 samples, and they came from the United States, Italy and Spain. In each case, the material was cDNA or gDNA derived from T cells, B-cell-depleted T cells, or PBMCs.

Looked up from germline, CDR1 is MDHEN and CDR2 is SYDVKM. V was pared by 7 bases and J by 6 bases, with 21 bases between. This CDR3 is 16 amino acids long. Original processing methods: The authors estimated nucleated cell counts from reference gene primer amplification. Data came from immunoSEQ multiplex PCR; TCRdb stores just in-frame clones and leaves some out. The D gene and trimming were derived from the DNA, and the V and J assignments and clone size from that table. The profile shows more than 60,000 clones, around 90% of them singletons. This TCR was recovered from a human donor in a cohort sampled during active COVID-19. The chain carries TRBV28 and TRBJ2-2; the D gene is possibly TRBD2 (6 bases). Sequencing used peripheral blood. Here the CDR3 DNA reads TGTGCCAGCAAGGGCGGCCAGATTGGGGAGGCCGGGGAGCTGTTTTTT. Residues: CASKGGQIGEAGELFF.